This T cell receptor (beta chain) was recorded in a study of PD-L1 blockade in urothelial cancer. For the study at large: Blood was subjected to analysis at 3 weeks (second dose) and 6 weeks following treatment start.

Profiled with immunoSEQ multiplex PCR; TCRdb holds only in-frame clones, not every one. This sample yields about 52,000 clones, of which approximately 77% are seen a single time; around 3.6% belongs to the top ten. Germline assignment: CDR1 LNHDA and CDR2 SQIVND (reference sequence). This CDR3 has 15 amino acids. V lost 1 base and J 6 bases, leaving 13 bases between the germline ends. The chain is built from TRBV19 and TRBJ1-5, with a weak D call TRBD1 (6 bases). The sample here was PBMCs, taken around atezolizumab (anti-PD-L1) treatment. The clonotype comes from a man in his 70s with urothelial cancer. DNA of the CDR3: TGTGCCAGTAGTATAGGGTCAGGGGCCGGTCAGCCCCAGCATTTT. This translates into CASSIGSGAGQPQHF.